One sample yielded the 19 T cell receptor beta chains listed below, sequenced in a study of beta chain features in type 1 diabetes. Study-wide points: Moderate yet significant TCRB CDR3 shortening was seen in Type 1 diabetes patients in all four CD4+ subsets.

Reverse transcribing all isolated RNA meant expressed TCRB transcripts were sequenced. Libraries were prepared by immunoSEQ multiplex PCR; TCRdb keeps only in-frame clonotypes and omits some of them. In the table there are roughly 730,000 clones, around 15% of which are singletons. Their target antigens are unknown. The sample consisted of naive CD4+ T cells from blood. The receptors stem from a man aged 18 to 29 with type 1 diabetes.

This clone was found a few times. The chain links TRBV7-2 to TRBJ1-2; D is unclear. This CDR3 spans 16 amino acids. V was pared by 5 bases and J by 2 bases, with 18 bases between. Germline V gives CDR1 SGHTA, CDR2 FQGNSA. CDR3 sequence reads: CASSPAPAAANYGYTF. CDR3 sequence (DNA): TGTGCCAGCAGCCCCGCGCCGGCAGCAGCAAACTATGGCTACACCTTC. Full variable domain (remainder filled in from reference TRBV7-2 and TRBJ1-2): GAGVSQSPSNKVTEKGKDVELRCDPISGHTALYWYRQSLGQGLEFLIYFQGNSAPDKSGLPSDRFSAERTGGSVSTLTIQRTQQEDSAVYLCASSPAPAAANYGYTFGSGTRLTVV.

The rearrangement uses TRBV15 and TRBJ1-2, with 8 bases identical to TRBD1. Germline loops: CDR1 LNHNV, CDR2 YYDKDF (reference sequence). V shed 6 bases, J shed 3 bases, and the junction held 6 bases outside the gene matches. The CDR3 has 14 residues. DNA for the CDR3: TGTGCCACCAGGCCCACAGGGGGTGACTATGGCTACACCTTC. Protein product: CATRPTGGDYGYTF.

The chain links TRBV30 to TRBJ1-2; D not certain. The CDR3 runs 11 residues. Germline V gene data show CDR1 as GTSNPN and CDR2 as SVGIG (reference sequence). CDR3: CAVGTNYGYTF. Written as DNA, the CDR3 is TGTGCAGTGGGCACTAACTATGGCTACACCTTC.

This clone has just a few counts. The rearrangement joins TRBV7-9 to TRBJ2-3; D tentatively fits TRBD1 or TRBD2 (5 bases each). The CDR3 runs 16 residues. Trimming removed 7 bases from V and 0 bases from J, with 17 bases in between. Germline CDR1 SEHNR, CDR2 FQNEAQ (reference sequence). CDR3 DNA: TGTGCCAGCAATCCAGGGCCTAGCCCCAGCACAGATACGCAGTATTTT. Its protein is CASNPGPSPSTDTQYF.

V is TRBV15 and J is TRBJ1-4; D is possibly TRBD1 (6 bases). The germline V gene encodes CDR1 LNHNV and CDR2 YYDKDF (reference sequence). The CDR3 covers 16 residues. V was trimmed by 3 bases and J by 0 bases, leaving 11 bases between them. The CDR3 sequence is CATSSRQAATNEKLFF. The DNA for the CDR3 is TGTGCCACCAGCAGCCGACAGGCTGCAACTAATGAAAAACTGTTTTTT. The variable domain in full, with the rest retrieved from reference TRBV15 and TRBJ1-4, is DAMVIQNPRYQVTQFGKPVTLSCSQTLNHNVMYWYQQKSSQAPKLLFHYYDKDFNNEADTPDNFQSRRPNTSFCFLDIRSPGLGDTAMYLCATSSRQAATNEKLFFGSGTQLSVL.

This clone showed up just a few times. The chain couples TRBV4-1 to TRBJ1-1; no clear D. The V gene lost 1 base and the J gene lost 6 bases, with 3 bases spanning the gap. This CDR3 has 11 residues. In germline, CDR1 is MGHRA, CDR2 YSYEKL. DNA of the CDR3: TGCGCCAGCAGCCAAGGTCCTGAAGCTTTCTTT. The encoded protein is CASSQGPEAFF.

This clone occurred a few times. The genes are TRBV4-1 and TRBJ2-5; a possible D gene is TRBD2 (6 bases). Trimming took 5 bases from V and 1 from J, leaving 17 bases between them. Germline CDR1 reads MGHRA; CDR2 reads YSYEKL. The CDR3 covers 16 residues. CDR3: CASSSGRGGGQETQYF. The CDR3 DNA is TGCGCCAGCAGCTCCGGGCGGGGCGGAGGCCAAGAGACCCAGTACTTC.

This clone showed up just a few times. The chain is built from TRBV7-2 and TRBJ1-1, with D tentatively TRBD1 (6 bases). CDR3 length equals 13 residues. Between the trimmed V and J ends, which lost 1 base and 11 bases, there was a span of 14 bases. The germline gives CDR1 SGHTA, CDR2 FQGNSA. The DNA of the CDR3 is TGTGCCAGCAGCTTAGTCGGGTTAGACAGGGCTTTCTTT. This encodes CASSLVGLDRAFF.

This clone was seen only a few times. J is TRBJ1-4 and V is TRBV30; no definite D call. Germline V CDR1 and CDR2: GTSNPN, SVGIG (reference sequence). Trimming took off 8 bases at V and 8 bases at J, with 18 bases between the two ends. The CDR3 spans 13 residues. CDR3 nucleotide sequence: TGTGCCCGTTCAGGACCCGTGGGCGAAAAACTGTTTTTT. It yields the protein CARSGPVGEKLFF.

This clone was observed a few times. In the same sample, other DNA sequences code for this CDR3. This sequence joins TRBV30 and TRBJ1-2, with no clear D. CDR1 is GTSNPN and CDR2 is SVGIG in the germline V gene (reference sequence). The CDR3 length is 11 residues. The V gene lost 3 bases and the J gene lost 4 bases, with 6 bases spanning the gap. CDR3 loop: CAWSLTYGYTF. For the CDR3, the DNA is TGTGCCTGGAGCCTTACCTATGGCTACACCTTC.

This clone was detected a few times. The CDR3 region is CASSLGQGIQETQYF. The CDR3 DNA is TGCGCCAGCAGCCTAGGACAGGGAATACAAGAGACCCAGTACTTC. V usage is TRBV5-1 and J usage is TRBJ2-5; 8 bases are a match to TRBD1. The CDR3 is 15 residues long. J lost 2 bases, V lost 4 bases, and 7 bases had no gene match. Germline V CDR1 and CDR2: SGHRS, YFSETQ.

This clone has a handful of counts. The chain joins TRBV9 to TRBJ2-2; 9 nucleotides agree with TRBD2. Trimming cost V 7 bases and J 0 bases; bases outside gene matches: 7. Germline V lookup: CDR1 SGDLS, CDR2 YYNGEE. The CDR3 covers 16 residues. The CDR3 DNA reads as TGTGCCAGCTCTGCTAGCGGGGCCACGAACACCGGGGAGCTGTTTTTT. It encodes CASSASGATNTGELFF.

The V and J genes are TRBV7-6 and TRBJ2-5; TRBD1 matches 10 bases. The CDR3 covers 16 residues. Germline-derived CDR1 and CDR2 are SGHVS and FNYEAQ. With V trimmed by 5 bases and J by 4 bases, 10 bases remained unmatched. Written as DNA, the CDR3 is TGTGCCAGCAGCCGCGTAGGGACAGGGGATCGAGAGACCCAGTACTTC. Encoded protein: CASSRVGTGDRETQYF.

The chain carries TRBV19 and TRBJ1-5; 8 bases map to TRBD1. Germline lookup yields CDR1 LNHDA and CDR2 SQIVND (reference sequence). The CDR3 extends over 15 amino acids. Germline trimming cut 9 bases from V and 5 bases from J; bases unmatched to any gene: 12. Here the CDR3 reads CASQTLDREDQPQHF. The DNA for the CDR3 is TGTGCCAGCCAGACACTGGACAGGGAAGATCAGCCCCAGCATTTT.

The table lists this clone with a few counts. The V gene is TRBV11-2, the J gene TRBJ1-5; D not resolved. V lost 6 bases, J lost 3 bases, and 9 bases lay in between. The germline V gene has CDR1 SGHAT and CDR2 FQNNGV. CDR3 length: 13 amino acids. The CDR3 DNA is TGTGCCAGCAGTCCAGCTTACAATCAGCCCCAGCATTTT. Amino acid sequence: CASSPAYNQPQHF.

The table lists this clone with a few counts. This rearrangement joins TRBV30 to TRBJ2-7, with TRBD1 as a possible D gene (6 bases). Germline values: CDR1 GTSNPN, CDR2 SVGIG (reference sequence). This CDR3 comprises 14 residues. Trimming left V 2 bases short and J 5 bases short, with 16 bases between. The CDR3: CAWSIPGRGHEQYF. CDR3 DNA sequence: TGTGCCTGGAGTATCCCCGGCAGGGGACACGAGCAGTACTTC.

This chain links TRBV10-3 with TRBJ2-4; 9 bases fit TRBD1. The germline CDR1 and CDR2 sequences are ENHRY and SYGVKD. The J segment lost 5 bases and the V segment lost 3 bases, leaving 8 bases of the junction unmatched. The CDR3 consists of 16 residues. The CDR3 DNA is TGTGCCATCAGTGAAAGAAAGGGACAGGGCGAAAACATTCAGTACTTC. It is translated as CAISERKGQGENIQYF.

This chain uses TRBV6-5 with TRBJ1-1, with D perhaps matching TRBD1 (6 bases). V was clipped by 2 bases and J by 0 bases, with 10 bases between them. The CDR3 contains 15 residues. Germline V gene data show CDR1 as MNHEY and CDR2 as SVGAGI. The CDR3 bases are TGTGCCAGCAGTTACCTGGGACAACTGAACACTGAAGCTTTCTTT. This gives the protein CASSYLGQLNTEAFF.

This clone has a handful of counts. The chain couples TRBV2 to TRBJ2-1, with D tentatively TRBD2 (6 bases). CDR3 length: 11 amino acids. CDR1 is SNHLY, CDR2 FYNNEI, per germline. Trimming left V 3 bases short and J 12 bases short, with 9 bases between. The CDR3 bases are TGTGCCAGCAGTGATGGAGGGGTGCAGTTCTTC. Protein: CASSDGGVQFF.